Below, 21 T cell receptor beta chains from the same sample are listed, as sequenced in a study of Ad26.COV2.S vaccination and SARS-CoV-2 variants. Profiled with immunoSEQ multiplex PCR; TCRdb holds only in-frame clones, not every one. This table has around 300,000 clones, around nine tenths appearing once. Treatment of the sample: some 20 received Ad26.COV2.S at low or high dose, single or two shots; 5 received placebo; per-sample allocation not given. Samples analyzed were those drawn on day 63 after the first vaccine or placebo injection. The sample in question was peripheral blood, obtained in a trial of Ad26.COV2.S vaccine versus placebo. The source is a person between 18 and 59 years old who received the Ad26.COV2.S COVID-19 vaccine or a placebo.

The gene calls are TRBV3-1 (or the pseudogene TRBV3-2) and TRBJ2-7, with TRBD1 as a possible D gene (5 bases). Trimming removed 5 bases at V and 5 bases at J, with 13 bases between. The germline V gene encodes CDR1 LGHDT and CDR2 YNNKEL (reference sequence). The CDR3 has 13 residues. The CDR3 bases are TGTGCCAGCAGCGCCCCTGCGACAGACGAGCAGTACTTC. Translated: CASSAPATDEQYF.

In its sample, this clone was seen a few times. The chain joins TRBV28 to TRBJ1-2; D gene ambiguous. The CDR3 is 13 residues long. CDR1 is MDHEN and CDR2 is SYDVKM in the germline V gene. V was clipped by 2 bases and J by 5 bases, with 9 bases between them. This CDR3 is CASSLRPSYGYTF. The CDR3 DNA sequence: TGTGCCAGCAGTTTAAGACCTTCTTATGGCTACACCTTC.

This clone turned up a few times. The CDR3 spells CASSNRQGLTGELFF. Written as DNA, the CDR3 is TGTGCCAGCAGTAATAGACAGGGCCTCACCGGGGAGCTGTTTTTT. The chain carries TRBV6-5 and TRBJ2-2; 7 bases map to TRBD1. J lost 4 bases, V lost 5 bases, and 7 bases had no gene match. Per the germline V gene, CDR1 is MNHEY and CDR2 is SVGAGI. CDR3 length: 15 residues.

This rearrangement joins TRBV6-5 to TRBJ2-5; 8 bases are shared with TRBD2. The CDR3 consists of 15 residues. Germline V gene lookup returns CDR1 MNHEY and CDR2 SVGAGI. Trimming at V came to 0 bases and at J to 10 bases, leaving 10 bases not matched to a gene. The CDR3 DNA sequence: TGTGCCAGCAGTTACTCGAGGGCAGGGACTAGTATCCAGTACTTC. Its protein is CASSYSRAGTSIQYF.

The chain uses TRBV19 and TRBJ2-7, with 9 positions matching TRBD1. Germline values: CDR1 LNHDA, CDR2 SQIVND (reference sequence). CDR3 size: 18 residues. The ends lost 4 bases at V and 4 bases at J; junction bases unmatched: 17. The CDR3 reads CASSRWRGGTGIRYEQYF. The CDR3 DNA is TGTGCCAGTAGTAGGTGGCGTGGAGGGACAGGGATAAGGTACGAGCAGTACTTC.

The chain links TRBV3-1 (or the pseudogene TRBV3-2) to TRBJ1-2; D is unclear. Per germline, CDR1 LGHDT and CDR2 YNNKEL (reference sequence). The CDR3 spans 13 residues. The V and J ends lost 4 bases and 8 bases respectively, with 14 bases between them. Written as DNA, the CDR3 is TGTGCCAGCAGCCTGACCGAGTCGGGAGGCTACACCTTC. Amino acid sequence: CASSLTESGGYTF.

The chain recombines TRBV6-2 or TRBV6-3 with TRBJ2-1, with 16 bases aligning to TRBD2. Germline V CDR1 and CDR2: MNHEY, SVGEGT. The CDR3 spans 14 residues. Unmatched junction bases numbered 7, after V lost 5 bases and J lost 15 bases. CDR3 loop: CASSMGTSGRVRFF. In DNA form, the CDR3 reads TGTGCCAGCAGTATGGGGACTAGCGGGAGGGTTCGGTTCTTC.

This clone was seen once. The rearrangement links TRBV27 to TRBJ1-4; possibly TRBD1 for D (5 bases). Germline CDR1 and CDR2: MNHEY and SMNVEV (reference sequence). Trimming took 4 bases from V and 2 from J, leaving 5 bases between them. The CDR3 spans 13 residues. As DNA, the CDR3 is TGTGCCAGCAGTTGGGGGACTAATGAAAAACTGTTTTTT. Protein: CASSWGTNEKLFF.

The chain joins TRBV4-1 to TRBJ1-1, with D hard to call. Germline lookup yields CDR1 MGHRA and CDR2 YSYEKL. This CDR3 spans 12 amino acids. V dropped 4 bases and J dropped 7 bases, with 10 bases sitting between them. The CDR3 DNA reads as TGCGCCAGCAGCCCTGGAGGTGGTGAAGCTTTCTTT. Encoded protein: CASSPGGGEAFF.

The CDR3 region has the DNA TGTGCCAGCAGCCGCAGTCGTACGCTCGTTGGAAACACCATATATTTT. Translated: CASSRSRTLVGNTIYF. The chain links TRBV14 to TRBJ1-3, with D uncertain. V was pared by 4 bases and J by 3 bases, with 16 bases between. This CDR3 region has 16 residues. Germline V gene data show CDR1 as SGHDN and CDR2 as FVKESK.

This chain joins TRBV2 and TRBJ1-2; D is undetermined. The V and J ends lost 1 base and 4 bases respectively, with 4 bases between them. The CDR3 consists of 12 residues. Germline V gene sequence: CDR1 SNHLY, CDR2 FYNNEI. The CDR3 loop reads CASSEDLYGYTF. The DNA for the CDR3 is TGTGCCAGCAGTGAAGACCTCTATGGCTACACCTTC.

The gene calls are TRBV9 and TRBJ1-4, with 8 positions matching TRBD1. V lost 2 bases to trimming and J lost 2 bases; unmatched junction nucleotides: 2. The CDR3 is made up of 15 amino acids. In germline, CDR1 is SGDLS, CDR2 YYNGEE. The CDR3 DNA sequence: TGTGCCAGCAGCGTTAGACAGGGGACTAATGAAAAACTGTTTTTT. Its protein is CASSVRQGTNEKLFF. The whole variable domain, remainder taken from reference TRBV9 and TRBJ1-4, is DSGVTQTPKHLITATGQRVTLRCSPRSGDLSVYWYQQSLDQGLQFLIQYYNGEERAKGNILERFSAQQFPDLHSELNLSSLELGDSALYFCASSVRQGTNEKLFFGSGTQLSVL.

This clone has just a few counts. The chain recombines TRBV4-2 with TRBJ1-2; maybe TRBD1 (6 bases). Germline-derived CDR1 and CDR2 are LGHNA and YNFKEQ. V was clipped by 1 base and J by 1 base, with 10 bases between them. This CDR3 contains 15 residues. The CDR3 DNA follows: TGTGCCAGCAGCCAAGCACGGACAGATAACTATGGCTACACCTTC. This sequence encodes CASSQARTDNYGYTF.

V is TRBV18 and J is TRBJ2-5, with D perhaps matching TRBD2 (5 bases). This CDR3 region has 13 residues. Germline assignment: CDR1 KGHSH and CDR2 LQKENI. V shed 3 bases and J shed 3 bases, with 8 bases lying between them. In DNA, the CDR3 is TGTGCCAGCTCACCGGGAGTGGAAGAGACCCAGTACTTC. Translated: CASSPGVEETQYF.

This chain's CDR3 is CASSLGGSPYNSPLHF. The CDR3 DNA is TGTGCCAGCAGCTTAGGGGGGTCCCCCTATAATTCACCCCTCCACTTT. The rearrangement links TRBV7-2 to TRBJ1-6, with TRBD1 as a possible D gene (5 bases). V lost 1 base to trimming and J lost 2 bases, with 9 bases between them. Germline V lookup: CDR1 SGHTA, CDR2 FQGNSA. The CDR3 extends over 16 amino acids.

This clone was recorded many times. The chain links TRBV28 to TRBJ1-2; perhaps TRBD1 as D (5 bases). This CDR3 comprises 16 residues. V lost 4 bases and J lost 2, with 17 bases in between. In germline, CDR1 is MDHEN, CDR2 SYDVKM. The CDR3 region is CASSSMGGRRNYGYTF. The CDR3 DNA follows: TGTGCCAGCAGTTCCATGGGGGGACGGAGAAACTATGGCTACACCTTC.

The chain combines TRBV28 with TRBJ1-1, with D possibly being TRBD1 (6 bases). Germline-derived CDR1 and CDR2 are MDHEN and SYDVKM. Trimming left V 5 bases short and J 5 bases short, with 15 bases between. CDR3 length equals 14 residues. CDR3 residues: CASSAWGARTEAFF. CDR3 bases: TGTGCCAGCAGTGCTTGGGGGGCGCGGACTGAAGCTTTCTTT.

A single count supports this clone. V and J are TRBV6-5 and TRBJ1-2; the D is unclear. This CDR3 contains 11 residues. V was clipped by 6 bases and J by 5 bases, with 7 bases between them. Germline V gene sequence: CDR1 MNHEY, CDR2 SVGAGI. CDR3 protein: CASRDYYGYTF. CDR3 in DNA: TGTGCCAGCAGAGACTATTATGGCTACACCTTC.

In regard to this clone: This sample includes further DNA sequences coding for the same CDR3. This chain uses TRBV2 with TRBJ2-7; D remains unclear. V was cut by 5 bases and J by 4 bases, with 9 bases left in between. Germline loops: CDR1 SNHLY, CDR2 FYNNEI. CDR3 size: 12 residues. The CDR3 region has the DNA TGTGCCAGCAGTAGGGATTCGTACGAGCAGTACTTC. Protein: CASSRDSYEQYF.

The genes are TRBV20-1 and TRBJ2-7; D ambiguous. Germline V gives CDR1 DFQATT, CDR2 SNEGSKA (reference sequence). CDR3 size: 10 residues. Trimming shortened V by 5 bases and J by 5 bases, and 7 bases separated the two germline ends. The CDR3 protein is CSAGPHEQYF. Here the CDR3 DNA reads TGCAGTGCTGGGCCCCACGAGCAGTACTTC.

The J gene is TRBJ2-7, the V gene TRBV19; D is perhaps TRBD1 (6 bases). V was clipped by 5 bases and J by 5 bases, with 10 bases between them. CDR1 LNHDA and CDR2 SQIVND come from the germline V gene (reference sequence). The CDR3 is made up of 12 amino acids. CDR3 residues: CASSPTGNEQYF. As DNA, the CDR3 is TGTGCCAGTAGTCCCACAGGGAACGAGCAGTACTTC. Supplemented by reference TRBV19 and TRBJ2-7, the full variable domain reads DGGITQSPKYLFRKEGQNVTLSCEQNLNHDAMYWYRQDPGQGLRLIYYSQIVNDFQKGDIAEGYSVSREKKESFPLTVTSAQKNPTAFYLCASSPTGNEQYFGPGTRLTVT.